The T cell receptor beta chain under discussion was sequenced for a study of cytomegalovirus exposure and HLA in healthy donors. Germline CDR1 and CDR2: SQVTM and ANQGSEA. This CDR3 comprises 13 residues. J gave up 6 bases and V 3 bases, and 5 bases lay outside the gene matches. Study-wide points: Some TCR beta chains (164 of them) were listed as cytomegalovirus-associated. Upon later analysis, TCR association rates were observed to vary by HLA locus, being highest for DRB1 and lowest for HLA-C.

In regard to this clone: Its antigen is currently unknown.

Vbeta (60) and Jbeta (13) primers were used in the PCR. TCRdb keeps only in-frame clones here, not all; method: immunoSEQ multiplex PCR. Among 100,000 or so clones, around 76% were seen once, and the ten largest hold over 8%. This clonotype originated in a man aged 35-49 years in good health and CMV-seropositive. The sequencing input was PBMCs. The chain combines TRBV29-1 with TRBJ2-1, with 7 bases lining up with TRBD1. As DNA, the CDR3 is TGCAGCGTTGAGTTGACAGGGTCCAATGAGCAGTTCTTC. It is translated as CSVELTGSNEQFF.